This passage covers 14 T cell receptor beta chains from one sample sequenced in a study of blood T cell repertoires in COVID-19. Some clones are missing from TCRdb's copy, which holds only in-frame ones; the method was immunoSEQ multiplex PCR. The table has about 170,000 clones, about 86% seen once. Specimen: peripheral blood. The source is a woman aged 70-85 years who had recovered from COVID-19.

As to this clone: This CDR3 is missing its conserved last phenylalanine or tryptophan, likely due to a read error. No DNA is shown, since the ends of the CDR3 on it are uncertain; the CDR3 is the one TCRdb lists. The chain joins TRBV2 to TRBJ2-7; the table gives TRBD2 as D, unverified against the DNA. The CDR3 adds up to 14 amino acids, both ends counted. Per germline, CDR1 SNHLY and CDR2 FYNNEI. This CDR3 reads CASSEYGTSGRAGP.

The CDR3 DNA is TGTGCCAGCAGCTTTTTCAGTTCCTACGAGCAGTACTTC. Its protein is CASSFFSSYEQYF. This chain connects TRBV11-2 to TRBJ2-7; D is ambiguous. The V and J ends lost 3 bases and 1 base respectively, with 7 bases between them. CDR1 is SGHAT and CDR2 is FQNNGV in the germline V gene. The CDR3 covers 13 residues.

The chain recombines TRBV7-9 with TRBJ2-2; 7 bases agree with TRBD2. The CDR3 runs 16 residues. CDR1 is SEHNR, CDR2 FQNEAQ, per germline (reference sequence). The ends lost 5 bases at V and 5 bases at J; junction bases unmatched: 11. This CDR3 is CASSPGISGGTGELFF. The CDR3 DNA reads as TGTGCCAGCAGCCCGGGGATTTCGGGGGGAACCGGGGAGCTGTTTTTT.

This clone was found a few times. This chain links TRBV7-3 with TRBJ2-3; TRBD2 matches at 7 bases. Germline trimming cut 3 bases from V and 0 bases from J; bases unmatched to any gene: 6. Germline V gene lookup returns CDR1 SGHTA and CDR2 FQGTGA. The CDR3 spans 16 residues. CDR3 in amino acids: CASSLASGPSTDTQYF. As DNA, the CDR3 is TGTGCCAGCAGCTTGGCTAGCGGACCAAGCACAGATACGCAGTATTTT.

The V call is TRBV6-1, the J call TRBJ2-6; tentatively, D is TRBD1 (6 bases). The ends were cut back, 3 bases at V and 1 base at J, with 13 bases in the middle. The CDR3 loop spans 17 amino acids. Germline V CDR1 and CDR2: MNHNS, SASEGT. CDR3 sequence reads: CASSEFPTGSGANVLTF. The DNA of the CDR3 is TGTGCCAGCAGTGAGTTTCCCACAGGGTCTGGGGCCAACGTCCTGACTTTC.

The chain links TRBV6-5 to TRBJ1-4, with D possibly matching TRBD1 (5 bases). The CDR3 runs to 15 residues. Germline V gene data show CDR1 as MNHEY and CDR2 as SVGAGI. V dropped 8 bases and J dropped 4 bases, with 17 bases sitting between them. CDR3 sequence: CASEGGGAGNEKLFF. The CDR3 nucleotides are TGTGCCAGCGAGGGTGGCGGGGCTGGTAATGAAAAACTGTTTTTT.

This clone occurred once. The rearrangement links TRBV7-3 to TRBJ1-1; TRBD1 agrees at 9 bases. Germline lookup yields CDR1 SGHTA and CDR2 FQGTGA. CDR3 length: 15 amino acids. The V and J ends lost 5 bases and 3 bases, in that order; junction bases with no gene match: 7. The chain's CDR3 is CASSRGQGWDTEAFF. The CDR3 DNA reads TGTGCCAGCAGCAGGGGACAGGGCTGGGACACTGAAGCTTTCTTT.

The chain combines TRBV6-5 with TRBJ1-2, with TRBD1 matching 7 bases. After removal of 11 bases from V and 0 bases from J, the junction contained 9 bases not matched to a gene. Per the germline V gene, CDR1 is MNHEY and CDR2 is SVGAGI. The length of the CDR3 is 14 residues. CDR3 sequence (DNA): TGTGCCGTCAAGGGGGCAGGGCCTAACTATGGCTACACCTTC. Its protein product is CAVKGAGPNYGYTF.

CDR3 DNA: TGCGCCAGCAGTCAACTACAGGGGTTGAGGGAAAAACTGTTTTTT. This translates into CASSQLQGLREKLFF. The V call is TRBV23-1, the J call TRBJ1-4; 7 bases align to TRBD1. TRBV23-1 is sorted into the ORF group, with uncertain function. The junction had 8 bases not matched to a gene; V was cut back by 2 bases and J by 8 bases. The CDR3 has 15 amino acids.

The rearrangement links TRBV5-1 to TRBJ2-7, with 11 bases matching TRBD2. CDR1 SGHRS and CDR2 YFSETQ come from the germline V gene. The CDR3 has 16 residues. The junction had 7 bases not matched to a gene; V was cut back by 4 bases and J by 1 base. CDR3 in amino acids: CASSLPGLAASYEQYF. CDR3 coding DNA: TGCGCCAGCAGCCTCCCGGGACTAGCGGCTTCCTACGAGCAGTACTTC.

The CDR3 DNA reads TGTGCCAGCAGCTTGGGCCCACAGGGAAACAACTATGGCTACACCTTC. Its protein is CASSLGPQGNNYGYTF. The chain uses TRBV5-4 and TRBJ1-2, with a weak D call TRBD1 (6 bases). CDR1 and CDR2 from the germline V gene are SGHNT and YYREEE (reference sequence). The CDR3 contains 16 residues. With 0 bases removed from V and 2 bases from J, the gap between germline ends came to 14 bases. The whole variable domain, remainder taken from reference TRBV5-4 and TRBJ1-2, is ETGVTQSPTHLIKTRGQQVTLRCSSQSGHNTVSWYQQALGQGPQFIFQYYREEENGRGNFPPRFSGLQFPNYSSELNVNALELDDSALYLCASSLGPQGNNYGYTFGSGTRLTVV.

This clone was picked up a small number of times. This chain links TRBV4-2 with TRBJ1-5; D perhaps matches TRBD1 (6 bases). The V end was cut by 5 bases, the J end by 2 bases, with 16 bases between. CDR1 is LGHNA, CDR2 YNFKEQ, per germline. The CDR3 spans 16 residues. The DNA of the CDR3 is TGTGCCAGCAGCACGGGGGGCGCGGTGGGCAATCAGCCCCAGCATTTT. Residues: CASSTGGAVGNQPQHF.

The chain couples TRBV2 to TRBJ1-1; TRBD1 matches at 8 bases. V trimming: 6 bases; J trimming: 1 base; junction bases outside the gene matches: 4. The germline V gene encodes CDR1 SNHLY and CDR2 FYNNEI. The CDR3 runs to 14 residues. CDR3 in amino acids: CASSPQGENTEAFF. The CDR3 coding sequence is TGTGCCAGCAGCCCACAGGGGGAGAACACTGAAGCTTTCTTT.

This clone was recorded once. The chain carries TRBV7-7 and TRBJ2-5; perhaps TRBD1 as D (5 bases). CDR3 size: 13 residues. Germline lookup yields CDR1 SSHAT and CDR2 FNYEAQ (reference sequence). Trimming shortened V by 5 bases and J by 2 bases, and 9 bases separated the two germline ends. In DNA, the CDR3 is TGTGCCAGCAGCACCGACAGACAAGAGACCCAGTACTTC. As protein: CASSTDRQETQYF.